Ten or more counts support the clone carrying this T cell receptor beta chain. Its antigen is as yet unknown. These data are taken from a study of early T cells in non-severe SARS-CoV-2 infection. About the research overall: RNA in bulk from unsorted whole blood was sequenced, and chains were unpaired. Regarding the study as a whole: The study's VDJdb matching favored anti-spike CD8 responses and missed private and CD4 specificities.

Tagging with unique molecular identifiers was applied to individual cDNA molecules. A single record per CDR3 protein comes from TCRdb applying MiXCR to the 5' RACE reads. The repertoire includes 79,000 or so distinct CDR3 sequences, around 13% of them detected once, and 1.1% sits in the top ten. Germline V CDR1 and CDR2: LGHNT, FRNRAP. V gave up 3 bases and J gave up 0 bases, with 6 bases separating them. The CDR3 extends over 14 amino acids. Input material: whole blood. This clonotype originated in an adult who was a healthcare worker with PCR-confirmed SARS-CoV-2 infection or an uninfected control (not recorded which). The rearrangement links TRBV12-5 to TRBJ1-5; tentative D call: TRBD1 (5 bases). The chain's CDR3 is CASGLGASNQPQHF. DNA of the CDR3: TGTGCTAGTGGTTTAGGGGCTAGCAATCAGCCCCAGCATTTT. Drawing the rest from reference TRBV12-5 and TRBJ1-5, the complete variable domain is DARVTQTPRHKVTEMGQEVTMRCQPILGHNTVFWYRQTMMQGLELLAYFRNRAPLDDSGMPKDRFSAEMPDATLATLKIQPSEPRDSAVYFCASGLGASNQPQHFGDGTRLSIL.